What follows are 14 T cell receptor beta chains derived from one specimen sequenced in a study of T cell responses to AZD1222 COVID-19 vaccine. Profiling relied on immunoSEQ multiplex PCR, and the TCRdb table lists in-frame clones only, not all of them. The table has about 86,000 clones, about 78% seen once. Sequencing was performed on peripheral blood, taken on day 0 of AZD1222 vaccination. Receptors originate from an adult in good health.

This sequence joins TRBV4-3 and TRBJ1-1, with 7 positions matching TRBD1. This CDR3 contains 13 residues. The junction had 2 bases not matched to a gene; V was cut back by 4 bases and J by 3 bases. From germline, CDR1 is LGHNA and CDR2 YSLEER. The CDR3 nucleotides are TGCGCCAGCAGCCTCACAGGGGACACTGAAGCTTTCTTT. It is translated as CASSLTGDTEAFF.

The CDR3 DNA reads TGTGCCAGCAGTAGCCTACAGGGGGGCACAGATACGCAGTATTTT. Its translation: CASSSLQGGTDTQYF. This chain uses TRBV5-6 with TRBJ2-3; 8 nucleotides align to TRBD1. The length of the CDR3 is 15 residues. The V segment lost 5 bases and the J segment 1 base; nucleotides outside the gene matches: 6. Germline lookup yields CDR1 SGHDT and CDR2 YYEEEE.

This sequence joins TRBV2 and TRBJ2-2, with 11 bases fitting TRBD2. V shed 10 bases, J shed 2 bases, and the junction held 6 bases outside the gene matches. Germline loops: CDR1 SNHLY, CDR2 FYNNEI. The CDR3 is 15 residues long. This chain's CDR3 is CANAGTSGNTGELFF. The DNA of the CDR3 is TGTGCCAACGCCGGGACTAGCGGCAACACCGGGGAGCTGTTTTTT.

Concerning this clone itself: Other nucleotide sequences in the sample specify the same CDR3. The chain has TRBV30 and TRBJ2-5; perhaps TRBD2 as D (6 bases). Trimming cost V 0 bases and J 4 bases, with 6 bases left between them. The CDR3 length is 12 residues. Germline V gives CDR1 GTSNPN, CDR2 SVGIG (reference sequence). CDR3 amino acids: CAWSVLAETQYF. The CDR3, as DNA: TGTGCCTGGAGTGTACTAGCAGAGACCCAGTACTTC. The full variable domain, in which reference TRBV30 and TRBJ2-5 provide the parts outside the CDR3, is SQTIHQWPATLVQPVGSPLSLECTVEGTSNPNLYWYRQAAGRGLQLLFYSVGIGQISSEVPQNLSASRPQDRQFILSSKKLLLSDSGFYLCAWSVLAETQYFGPGTRLLVL.

The chain combines TRBV29-1 with TRBJ2-3; no firm D call. Trimming took off 6 bases at V and 5 bases at J, with 15 bases between the two ends. CDR3 size: 13 residues. The germline V gene encodes CDR1 SQVTM and CDR2 ANQGSEA. The CDR3 bases are TGCAGCGTAGGCAATCGTGGGCTAGATACGCAGTATTTT. It is translated as CSVGNRGLDTQYF.

The chain has TRBV5-1 and TRBJ1-5, with D unclear. Trimming cost V 4 bases and J 2 bases, with 10 bases left between them. The CDR3 covers 14 residues. Germline CDR1 SGHRS, CDR2 YFSETQ. The chain's CDR3 is CASSPDTGNQPQHF. In DNA form, the CDR3 reads TGCGCCAGCAGCCCGGATACGGGCAATCAGCCCCAGCATTTT.

CDR3 region: CASSTRYLLQPQHF. Written as DNA, the CDR3 is TGTGCCAGTAGTACGCGCTATCTACTTCAGCCCCAGCATTTT. V usage is TRBV19 and J usage is TRBJ1-5; the D is unclear. CDR3 size: 14 residues. Germline V gene sequence: CDR1 LNHDA, CDR2 SQIVND (reference sequence). Trimming shortened V by 4 bases and J by 6 bases, and 13 bases separated the two germline ends.

The sample holds one count of this clone. This chain connects TRBV6-5 to TRBJ2-5, with 7 bases aligning to TRBD2. The V gene's germline CDR1 is MNHEY and CDR2 SVGAGI. CDR3 length equals 14 residues. The ends lost 6 bases at V and 7 bases at J; junction bases unmatched: 11. The CDR3 DNA follows: TGTGCCAGCAGACCTCTCCAGCGGGAAGTGACCCAGTACTTC. Translating it yields CASRPLQREVTQYF.

The chain carries TRBV6-5 and TRBJ1-5; possibly TRBD1 for D (5 bases). CDR3 length: 14 amino acids. The V and J ends lost 5 bases and 5 bases respectively, with 13 bases between them. Germline CDR1 reads MNHEY; CDR2 reads SVGAGI. The CDR3 is CASSRRDGYQPQHF. The CDR3 DNA sequence: TGTGCCAGCAGTCGCCGGGACGGATATCAGCCCCAGCATTTT.

The chain combines TRBV27 with TRBJ2-7; TRBD1 matches at 7 bases. CDR3 length: 15 amino acids. The junction had 11 bases not matched to a gene; V was cut back by 6 bases and J by 3 bases. From germline, CDR1 is MNHEY and CDR2 SMNVEV (reference sequence). CDR3 nucleotide sequence: TGTGCCAGCAGCGCGGACAGGATATTTAACTACGAGCAGTACTTC. The encoded protein is CASSADRIFNYEQYF.

The CDR3 sequence: CASSLGGAGELFF. DNA of the CDR3: TGTGCCAGCAGCTTGGGGGGCGCCGGGGAGCTGTTTTTT. The V call is TRBV5-4, the J call TRBJ2-2, with D perhaps matching TRBD1 (5 bases). Germline V CDR1 and CDR2: SGHNT, YYREEE (reference sequence). The CDR3 has 13 residues. Between the trimmed V and J ends, which lost 0 bases and 6 bases, there was a span of 6 bases.

This sequence joins TRBV4-3 and TRBJ1-2; 8 bases match TRBD1. CDR1 is LGHNA and CDR2 is YSLEER in the germline V gene. V was pared by 2 bases and J by 0 bases, with 5 bases of the junction left unmatched. The CDR3 sequence is 16 residues long. CDR3 nucleotide sequence: TGCGCCAGCAGCCAACTAGGACAGGGAGCTAACTATGGCTACACCTTC. It translates to CASSQLGQGANYGYTF.

The chain links TRBV10-3 to TRBJ1-5, with D possibly being TRBD1 (6 bases). Per the germline V gene, CDR1 is ENHRY and CDR2 is SYGVKD. V was pared by 0 bases and J by 2 bases, with 11 bases between. This CDR3 region has 16 residues. CDR3 DNA: TGTGCCATCAGTGAGTCGGCGACAGGACGCAATCAGCCCCAGCATTTT. This encodes CAISESATGRNQPQHF.

This clone was detected only a few times. The gene calls are TRBV29-1 and TRBJ2-7, with D possibly matching TRBD2 (5 bases). In germline, CDR1 is SQVTM, CDR2 ANQGSEA. V was pared by 4 bases and J by 5 bases, with 15 bases between. The CDR3 is 13 residues long. The CDR3 nucleotides are TGCAGCGTTGGTCGTGACGGGAATGACGAGCAGTACTTC. Protein: CSVGRDGNDEQYF.